This T cell receptor beta chain was sequenced in a study of T cell responses to AZD1222 COVID-19 vaccine. Broader study findings: Two AZD1222 doses significantly raised spike-specific TCR breadth and depth over controls. The study found vaccine-associated CD4 TCRs spanning spike, dominant at 160-218 and 743-854.

Looked up from germline, CDR1 is SGDLS and CDR2 is YYNGEE. J was trimmed by 6 bases and V by 4 bases; bases with no gene match: 8. CDR3 length equals 15 residues. Pooling covered second doses at about 4 or about 12 weeks. TCRdb's copy holds only in-frame clones and misses some; the assay was immunoSEQ multiplex PCR. The repertoire holds over 45,000 clones, with about 89% as singletons. This clone is classed as large (0.1 to 1%). Antigen unknown. Sequenced material: peripheral blood, taken 28 days after the second AZD1222 dose. This chain joins TRBV9 and TRBJ2-2, with 8 bases that match TRBD2. The origin of this receptor is an adult who received the AZD1222 COVID-19 vaccine. The chain's CDR3 is CASSSRTSKSGELFF. CDR3 bases: TGTGCCAGCAGCTCTAGGACTAGCAAATCCGGGGAGCTGTTTTTT.